The source of this T cell receptor beta chain is a study of shared clonotypes between healthy human individuals (dated by TCRdb to 2020 to 2022). About the full investigation: A couple of women and three men aged 18 to 49 years were included in the cohort. For each donor, three plates each were used for CD4 naive and CD4 memory, two plates were used for CD8 naive, and one plate was used for CD8 memory. To estimate repertoire size and how much clonotypes are shared between individuals, the study performed deep sequencing of blood TCR repertoires from about 5 healthy adults. Different laboratories and diverse techniques were used to prepare libraries and sequence TCR repertoires, to increase sequencing depth and limit assay-specific biases. Per donor, leukapheresis produced somewhere between about 0.94 and 9 billion PBMCs.

The research as a whole found: Based on pairwise subsampling, the degree of clonotype sharing among donors was expected to be affected by sequencing depth. The small number of donors limited the genetic and exposure-history diversity represented. Estimated clonotype richness was generally larger for naive than for memory subsets. Sharing across several donors was observed for about 5% of naive CD4, around 3.5% of naive CD8, about 2.3% of memory CD4, and about 0.4% of memory CD8 clonotypes. Clonotypes shared by all four sorted-subset donors showed higher generation probabilities than non-shared clonotypes. Sampling was limited to blood, and TCR repertoires in tissue likely differ from TCR repertoires in blood. Incomplete sequencing was indicated by rarefaction of sorted-subset datasets, despite the large sequencing depth.

A note on this clone: The antigen it binds to is not known. No base quality values were provided; no much bigger clone lies one nucleotide off.

Trimming costs V 1 base and J 7 bases, and their ends lie 12 bases apart. Based on the germline V gene, the CDR1 and CDR2 sequences are MNHNS and SASEGT. Its CDR3 holds 14 amino acids, cysteine through phenylalanine. CDR3 DNA only is kept here, 42 bases in frame from base 1. CD8 naive samples were CD45RO-negative cells positively selected for CCR7, giving a CD45RA+CCR7+ population that excluded TemRA cells. The donors were healthy, HIV-negative adults with no recently reported acute infections or vaccinations. Every donor was a Caucasian adult living in Nashville, Tennessee, USA. After blood collection by leukapheresis, PBMCs were isolated using Ficoll-Histopaque density gradient centrifugation and then cryopreserved in the vapor phase of liquid nitrogen. Purity and quantity of every magnetically sorted T cell population were checked by analytical flow cytometry. Each sorted fraction had its genomic DNA isolated and then quantified by UV absorbance on a Nanodrop 2000c.

TCR CDR3 regions were amplified from genomic DNA by multiplex PCR using the deep immunoSEQ assay. For each cell subset, the extracted genomic DNA was distributed evenly across all wells of several immunoSEQ 96-well plates, and each plate served as one replicate. For sorted subsets, around 200 ng genomic DNA, equal to some 30,000 T cell genomes, was loaded into each replicate PCR. Purified libraries were measured with a Qubit 3.0 fluorometer, size-checked on a Bioanalyzer 2100, and measured again with the KAPA Library Quantification kit. Each immunoSEQ 96-well plate was sequenced on its own single-read 150-cycle Illumina NextSeq 550 flow cell. The paper's data handling went like this. The immunoSEQ output contained only junctional sequences without quality scores, so filtering could not match that applied to full-length reads. To assign V/J genes and CDR3, sequences were annotated using PyIR, a Python wrapper for IgBLAST v1.9, with IMGT germline references. Reads were filtered out if the reads had weak V/J assignments (E-value above 1e-6), no CDR3, stop codons, out-of-frame junctions, or ambiguous translated residues. V3J clonotypes were defined by identical inferred V gene, J gene, and CDR3 amino acid sequence. Percentage overlap between repertoires was calculated by dividing the number of shared unique clonotypes by the size of the smaller repertoire. RTK rarefaction, the Chao1 estimator, and Recon v2.1 estimates of unobserved clonotypes were used to assess repertoire richness. Generation probabilities were computed with OLGA for all TCRbeta clonotypes obtained by the gDNA method from several donors. TCRdb provides this immuneACCESS table in a form limited to in-frame rearrangements. Some clones are lacking; in checked studies, under half of them reflect an unresolved V gene, and why the rest are absent is not known. For V, J and clone size, that table is used; D and trimming come from the DNA. The sample yields about 800,000 clones; about 96% were counted once. Together, the top ten hold under 0.25% of the sample.

The rearrangement joined TRBV6-1 to TRBJ2-3; the D gene is not confidently resolved. The sample was naive CD8+ T cells sorted from blood. The cell subset or site label corresponds to: CD45RA+CCR7+. This TCR was recovered from a man younger than 45 in good health. DNA sequence: TGTGCCAGCAGTGAAGGGAGTAGCCAAAATACGCAGTATTTT. Translated, this is CASSEGSSQNTQYF.